This TCR beta chain was captured by sequencing in a study of T-cell memory formation after mild COVID-19. This clonotype was seen more than once but under ten times. TCRdb analysed the 5' RACE reads with MiXCR anew, one entry per CDR3 protein. Among under 200,000 distinct CDR3 sequences listed, 11% were seen once. This CDR3 has 12 amino acids. The V and J ends lost 0 bases and 8 bases respectively, with 5 bases between them. Germline CDR1 SGHKS, CDR2 YYEKEE (reference sequence). This receptor was obtained from a man aged 18 to 30 who had mild COVID-19 (a few samples of this study predate the infection). Cell type and time point are not known. The sample consisted of PBMCs or a T cell subset sorted from them (not recorded which). J is TRBJ1-4 and V is TRBV5-5, with D unclear. As DNA, the CDR3 is TGTGCCAGCAGCTTGGTAGGGGAAAAACTGTTTTTT. It is translated as CASSLVGEKLFF.